This record concerns one T cell receptor beta chain sequence. This clonotype showed up just a few times. What this receptor recognizes is not known. There are no base qualities to consult, and no much larger clone falls within one base. Amplification of TCR beta CDR3 regions was carried out from RNA transcripts. A first-round RT-PCR of the TCR CDR3 used the HTBI primer set with the Qiagen OneStep RT-PCR kit. Libraries were constructed in a second round of multiplex PCR, after which size selection and purification were performed. Paired-end sequencing of the libraries was performed with 100 bp reads on an Illumina HiSeq2000. Regarding the original processing steps: Raw data were processed with SOAPnuke, discarding reads with adapters, uncalled bases, mean Phred below 15, or no exact constant-primer or identifier match. COPE v1.2.5 was used to merge high-quality paired reads, and clonotypes were defined as unique nucleotide sequences. MiTCR v1.1 was used to align clonotypes to the IMGT TRBV, TRBD and TRBJ reference segments. Only V-J combinations with frequency above 0.0001, covering about 99% of repertoires, were analysed. The TCS score was defined as the ratio of F50 (clonal expansion) to E x V (chaos), calculated using BLOSUM62-based TCRdist between CDR3 peptides within each V-J. Welch's t-statistics and random forest reduced approximately 520 V-J features to 10 to 15, which were used in a naive Bayes classifier (R e1071). The Morisita-Horn index was used to measure how similar the thyroid and blood repertoires were. In-frame beta chains were kept once TCRdb had trimmed the public reads at Q25 with fastp and called clones with MiXCR. When rows share a CDR3 protein, they turn into one entry using the most common DNA and genes. These V and J calls rely on TCRdb rather than the paper's analysis. This sample gives approximately 610,000 distinct CDR3 sequences in total; about 15% of them show up just once. Roughly 4.5% of the sample is held by the ten biggest clonotypes.

This sample was taken from a study of T cells in Graves' hyperthyroidism and ophthalmopathy (dated 2019 in TCRdb). With respect to the entire study: Peripheral blood samples were taken at initial diagnosis, before any treatment was given. TCR V-J signatures able to tell the groups apart were searched for in a discovery cohort of 100 patients, of whom roughly 42 had Graves' ophthalmopathy and under 65 had stable Graves' hyperthyroidism. Prospective prediction of ophthalmopathy was tested in an independent validation cohort of fewer than 20 hyperthyroidism patients and some 17 patients who later progressed to ophthalmopathy. For training and testing, the roughly 100 patients in the discovery cohort were randomly divided in a 7:3 ratio. In addition, the study compared T-cell repertoires in thyroid tissue and in blood from a handful of Graves' hyperthyroidism patients. Following sampling, methimazole starting at 30 mg daily was given to hyperthyroidism patients, and high-dose intravenous methylprednisolone was given to ophthalmopathy patients. According to the paper, TCR Vbeta CDR3 sequencing was carried out on roughly 130 peripheral blood samples, which came from 40 to 45 ophthalmopathy, around 74 hyperthyroidism and some 17 progressor patients.

Ophthalmopathy patients had moderately to severely active disease, Clinical Activity Score of at least 3, NOSPECS grade of at least 4, and duration under 3 months. Any patient with an uncontrolled infection, another autoimmune disease, pregnancy or lactation was excluded. Diagnoses were established on the basis of clinical symptoms, serum thyroxine and TRAb, thyroid ultrasound, and orbital computed tomography. Ficoll-Paque density gradient centrifugation was used to isolate PBMCs from around 10 ml of fresh peripheral blood. Total RNA was extracted with Trizol reagent, and quality was checked on an Agilent 2100 Bioanalyzer. Overall study outcomes, separate from this receptor: Most expanded thyroid clonotypes (frequency above 0.001) were also detected in blood, a finding suggesting that blood repertoires may reflect thyroid immune responses. No statistical method was used to fix the sample size in advance, and group allocation was not hidden from the investigators. During validation, the model predicted progression to ophthalmopathy a median of about 5.9 months ahead of onset, with around 70% sensitivity and almost 75% specificity. In cross-validation, a model built on a 13 V-J signature told ophthalmopathy apart from stable hyperthyroidism with approximately 90% sensitivity and approximately 81% specificity, and in testing the same model reached 80%/75%.

Including cysteine and phenylalanine, the CDR3 has 13 amino acids. Just the 39-base CDR3 DNA is kept, in frame starting at base 1. Unmatched junction bases come to 6, with V trimmed by 7 bases and J by 8 bases. CDR1 is given as MDHEN and CDR2 as SYDVKM, both from the germline V gene. This clonotype was sampled from a woman between 40 and 50 years old with Graves' ophthalmopathy. The chain couples TRBV28 to TRBJ2-1; TRBD2 fits 9 bases in the junction. The sample consisted of blood. The DNA sequence is TGTGCCAGCAAAAGCGGGAGGATGGATGAGCAGTTCTTC. It translates as CASKSGRMDEQFF.